One sample yielded the 14 T cell receptor beta chains listed below, sequenced in a study of T cells in Graves' hyperthyroidism and ophthalmopathy. RNA transcripts yielded amplified TCR beta CDR3 regions. The HTBI set primed first-round TCR CDR3 RT-PCR. Using its own MiXCR run on the multiplex PCR reads, TCRdb lists one record per CDR3 protein. The sample has 500,000 to 600,000 distinct CDR3 sequences; about 20% are singletons. Sample: blood. The receptors shown here come from a man between 35 and 55 years old with Graves' ophthalmopathy.

This clonotype was counted once. A read error is possible here, since a much larger clone lies one base away. The V call is TRBV12-3 or TRBV12-4, the J call TRBJ2-1; D is tentatively TRBD1 or TRBD2 (5 bases each). This CDR3 region has 9 residues. The chain's CDR3 is CASGGEEFF. As DNA, the CDR3 is TGTGCCAGCGGGGGTGAGGAGTTCTTC.

The chain joins TRBV12-3 or TRBV12-4 to TRBJ1-5; D might be TRBD1 (6 bases). The CDR3 has 14 amino acids. V was trimmed by 5 bases and J by 5 bases, leaving 13 bases between them. In DNA, the CDR3 is TGTGCCAGCAGTGTACAGGGTATGGATCAGCCCCAGCATTTT. Protein: CASSVQGMDQPQHF.

At least ten counts were recorded for this clonotype. The V gene is TRBV12-3 or TRBV12-4, the J gene TRBJ1-2; D unclear. The CDR3 runs to 15 residues. V shed 3 bases and J shed 0 bases, with 11 bases lying between them. CDR3 DNA sequence: TGTGCCAGCAGTTTCCGCAGAAGGTCTAACTATGGCTACACCTTC. Encoded protein: CASSFRRRSNYGYTF.

As to this clonotype: Germline is not matched at one junction end, which may reflect a read error. This rearrangement joins TRBV6-2 or TRBV6-3 to TRBJ2-7; D gene unclear. This CDR3 contains 10 residues. Per the germline V gene, CDR1 is MNHEY and CDR2 is SVGEGT. Here the CDR3 reads CANSQREQYF. The CDR3 coding sequence is TGTGCCAACAGTCAGCGCGAGCAGTACTTC.

This clonotype showed up many times. V usage is TRBV7-2 and J usage is TRBJ2-3, with TRBD2 matching over 13 bases. CDR1 and CDR2 (germline): SGHTA, FQGNSA. The length of the CDR3 is 16 residues. V lost 7 bases to trimming and J lost 5 bases; unmatched junction nucleotides: 9. CDR3 protein: CASTPGLAGDVDTQYF. CDR3 in DNA: TGTGCCAGCACCCCTGGACTAGCGGGAGACGTAGATACGCAGTATTTT.

This clonotype occurred many times. The chain recombines TRBV6-2 or TRBV6-3 with TRBJ1-1; D remains ambiguous. V lost 6 bases, J lost 1 base, and 9 bases lay in between. The CDR3 length is 13 residues. CDR1 is MNHEY and CDR2 is SVGEGT in the germline V gene. CDR3 amino acids: CASRPTQNTEAFF. In nucleotides, the CDR3 is TGTGCCAGCAGACCGACCCAGAACACTGAAGCTTTCTTT.

This clonotype was seen a handful of times. The genes are TRBV19 and TRBJ2-3; 9 bases map to TRBD2. The CDR3 is made up of 17 amino acids. Trimming took 4 bases from V and 0 from J; bases not matched to a gene: 8. Germline CDR1 LNHDA, CDR2 SQIVND (reference sequence). The CDR3 DNA follows: TGTGCCAGTAGTAACTCCCGACTAGCGGCTAGCACAGATACGCAGTATTTT. Its protein is CASSNSRLAASTDTQYF. The whole variable domain, remainder taken from reference TRBV19 and TRBJ2-3, is DGGITQSPKYLFRKEGQNVTLSCEQNLNHDAMYWYRQDPGQGLRLIYYSQIVNDFQKGDIAEGYSVSREKKESFPLTVTSAQKNPTAFYLCASSNSRLAASTDTQYFGPGTRLTVL.

The chain is built from TRBV5-1 and TRBJ2-1, with 7 bases fitting TRBD1. Germline lookup yields CDR1 SGHRS and CDR2 YFSETQ. V dropped 4 bases and J dropped 5; count of bases not matched to a gene: 9. This CDR3 comprises 15 residues. Written as DNA, the CDR3 is TGCGCCAGCAGCCTAGACAGGGCTACACACAATGAGCAGTTCTTC. Protein product: CASSLDRATHNEQFF.

The DNA of the CDR3 is TGTGCCAGCAGTTACGGTCCTCTTGGAGGTCCTCCCCGGACCCAGTACTTC. Encoded protein: CASSYGPLGGPPRTQYF. The V call is TRBV6-5, the J call TRBJ2-5; a possible D gene is TRBD2 (5 bases). The CDR3 has 17 residues. The germline V and J ends were trimmed by 2 bases and 7 bases, with 23 bases remaining between them. Germline V gene lookup returns CDR1 MNHEY and CDR2 SVGAGI.

This clonotype was detected ten times or more. This chain connects TRBV28 to TRBJ2-1, with 10 bases fitting TRBD2. The V and J ends lost 5 bases and 3 bases, in that order; junction bases with no gene match: 13. CDR3 length: 18 residues. Per germline, CDR1 MDHEN and CDR2 SYDVKM. The CDR3 sequence: CASSKAGGPDLNYNEQFF. CDR3 DNA: TGTGCCAGCAGTAAAGCGGGAGGGCCCGACTTAAACTACAATGAGCAGTTCTTC.

This chain links TRBV10-3 with TRBJ2-5, with 11 bases lining up with TRBD2. Losses at the gene ends were 0 bases for V and 6 bases for J; bases not matched to a gene: 9. Germline V gene lookup returns CDR1 ENHRY and CDR2 SYGVKD. The CDR3 has 17 amino acids. Here the CDR3 reads CAISESRGLAAQKTQYF. The CDR3 region has the DNA TGTGCCATCAGTGAGTCACGGGGACTAGCGGCTCAAAAGACCCAGTACTTC.

The rearrangement links TRBV5-1 to TRBJ1-5; D remains unclear. Between the trimmed V and J ends, which lost 3 bases and 0 bases, there was a span of 16 bases. In germline, CDR1 is SGHRS, CDR2 YFSETQ. The CDR3 is made up of 17 amino acids. The CDR3 loop reads CASSSHTKQYSNQPQHF. The DNA of the CDR3 is TGCGCCAGCAGCTCGCACACGAAACAATATAGCAATCAGCCCCAGCATTTT.

This clonotype was observed at least ten times. V gene TRBV18 combines with J gene TRBJ1-1; D unresolved. CDR1 is KGHSH and CDR2 is LQKENI in the germline V gene. The CDR3 totals 11 residues. Trimming pared 3 bases from V and 3 bases from J, leaving 2 bases between. CDR3 bases: TGTGCCAGCTCACCGGACACTGAAGCTTTCTTT. This codes for CASSPDTEAFF.

The sample holds a few counts of this clonotype. This rearrangement joins TRBV19 to TRBJ1-1; 7 bases are a match to TRBD1. Trimming at V came to 6 bases and at J to 6 bases, leaving 16 bases not matched to a gene. CDR3 size: 16 residues. Germline values: CDR1 LNHDA, CDR2 SQIVND (reference sequence). DNA of the CDR3: TGTGCCAGTAGAAGACAGGGCCATATGAAAAGGGCTGAAGCTTTCTTT. Amino acid sequence: CASRRQGHMKRAEAFF.